Listed below are T cell receptor beta chains from one sample, sequenced in a study of Ad26.COV2.S vaccination and SARS-CoV-2 variants. TCRdb keeps only in-frame clones here, not all; method: immunoSEQ multiplex PCR. The table shows about 350,000 clones, with around 89% occurring only once. The sequencing used peripheral blood, collected in a trial of Ad26.COV2.S vaccine versus placebo. The receptor source for this set is a person aged 18-60 years who received the Ad26.COV2.S COVID-19 vaccine or a placebo. CDR3s include the opening cysteine and the closing phenylalanine or tryptophan.

v_call: TRBV5-6
cdr3_aa: CASSLAGASYGYTF

v_call: TRBV2
cdr3_aa: CASSLLQDRDKLFF

v_call: TRBV7-6
cdr3_aa: CASSPLDSSYEQYF

v_call: TRBV6-5
cdr3_aa: CASSSGQEWRGYTF

v_call: TRBV27
cdr3_aa: CASSFRGAQGYGYTF

v_call: TRBV19
cdr3_aa: CASSIDQGTDSNQPQHF

v_call: TRBV5-6
cdr3_aa: CASSPSRHLNTGELFF

v_call: TRBV13
cdr3_aa: CASSFAGARGNQPQHF

v_call: TRBV5-1
cdr3_aa: CASRGAGISGQEAFF

v_call: TRBV4-3
cdr3_aa: CASSSGRITEAFF

v_call: TRBV15
cdr3_aa: CATRGGSEDTQYF

v_call: TRBV6-2/TRBV6-3
cdr3_aa: CASSYSPRGSYEQYF

v_call: TRBV29-1
cdr3_aa: CSVRQVDTDTQYF

v_call: TRBV3-1/TRBV3-2
cdr3_aa: CASSQRTGSSEQFF

v_call: TRBV3-1/TRBV3-2
cdr3_aa: CASSQDRLAGVTQYF

v_call: TRBV15
cdr3_aa: CATSRGGWGARTEAFF

v_call: TRBV11-2
cdr3_aa: CASSSPGRSSGNTIYF

v_call: TRBV3-1/TRBV3-2
cdr3_aa: CASSQRLAPIYEQYF

v_call: TRBV28
cdr3_aa: CAIQKADYYSNQPQHF

v_call: TRBV6-6
cdr3_aa: CASSSHSGRSYEQYF

v_call: TRBV29-1
cdr3_aa: CSAAPGANYGYTF

v_call: TRBV18
cdr3_aa: CASSPPEGSRNQPQHF

v_call: TRBV12-3/TRBV12-4
cdr3_aa: CASSLAGPINLFF

v_call: TRBV5-1
cdr3_aa: CASSLGGTEINTEAFF

v_call: TRBV19
cdr3_aa: CASSVNPLNTEAFF

v_call: TRBV2
cdr3_aa: CASSDQGQGSGYTF

v_call: TRBV3-1/TRBV3-2
cdr3_aa: CASSQASRDTEAFF

v_call: TRBV27
cdr3_aa: CASSGLGDNEQFF

v_call: TRBV2
cdr3_aa: CASSPTPPGGETQYF

v_call: TRBV10-2
cdr3_aa: CASSESPDAMSQHF

v_call: TRBV28
cdr3_aa: CASRSSGGGYGYTF

v_call: TRBV3-1/TRBV3-2
cdr3_aa: CASSQEPQGPFF

v_call: TRBV30
cdr3_aa: CAWSSNTGELFF

v_call: TRBV27
cdr3_aa: CASSSPGQGFHEQYF

v_call: TRBV20-1
cdr3_aa: CSARSSYGYTF

v_call: TRBV5-1
cdr3_aa: CASSLRGPTNTGELFF

v_call: TRBV12-5
cdr3_aa: CASGLYVSDTQYF

v_call: TRBV6-6
cdr3_aa: CASRDRYNQPQHF

v_call: TRBV7-2
cdr3_aa: CASSLPGLGELFF

v_call: TRBV4-2
cdr3_aa: CASSHTVPTENYGYTF

v_call: TRBV14
cdr3_aa: CASSNRGTPLHF

v_call: TRBV7-9
cdr3_aa: CASTSSVGTYIYEQYF

v_call: TRBV25-1
cdr3_aa: CASSLGEYNSPLHF

v_call: TRBV7-9
cdr3_aa: CASSFRQGFEQYF

v_call: TRBV11-2
cdr3_aa: CASSSQGPRTDTQYF

v_call: TRBV2
cdr3_aa: CASSEGLSGVGELFF

v_call: TRBV5-1
cdr3_aa: CASSFGYLNTEAFF

v_call: TRBV21-1
cdr3_aa: CASSNVSETTEAFF

v_call: TRBV5-1
cdr3_aa: CASTKDGSSYNEQFF

v_call: TRBV29-1
cdr3_aa: CSVLAQGAPDGYTF